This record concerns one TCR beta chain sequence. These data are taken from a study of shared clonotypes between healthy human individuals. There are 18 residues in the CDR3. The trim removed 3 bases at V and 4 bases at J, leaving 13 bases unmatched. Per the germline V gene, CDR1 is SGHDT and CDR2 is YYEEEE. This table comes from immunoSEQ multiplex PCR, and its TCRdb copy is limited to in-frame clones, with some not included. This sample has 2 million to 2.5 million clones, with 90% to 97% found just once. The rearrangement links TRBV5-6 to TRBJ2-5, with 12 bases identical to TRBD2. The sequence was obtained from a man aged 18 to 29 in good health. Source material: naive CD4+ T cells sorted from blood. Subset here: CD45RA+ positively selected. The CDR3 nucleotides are TGTGCCAGCAGCTCCTCCACCTATCTAGCGGGAGGGCCAGAGACCCAGTACTTC. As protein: CASSSSTYLAGGPETQYF.